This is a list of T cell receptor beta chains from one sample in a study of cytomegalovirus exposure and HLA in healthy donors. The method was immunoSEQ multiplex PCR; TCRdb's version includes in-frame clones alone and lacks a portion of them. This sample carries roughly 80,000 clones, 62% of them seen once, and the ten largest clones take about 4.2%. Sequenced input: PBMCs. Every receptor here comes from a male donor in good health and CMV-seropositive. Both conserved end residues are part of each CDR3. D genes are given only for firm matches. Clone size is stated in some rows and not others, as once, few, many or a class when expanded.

CASSYSRGQPQHF,TGTGCCAGCAGTTACTCCCGAGGCCAGCCCCAGCATTTT,TRBV6-5,.,.,TRBJ1-5
CASSLDPPGSYNEQFF,TGTGCCAGCAGCTTGGATCCTCCAGGCTCCTACAATGAGCAGTTCTTC,TRBV5-4,few,.,TRBJ2-1
CASSLDRVGNQPQHF,TGTGCCAGCAGTTTGGACAGGGTGGGCAATCAGCCCCAGCATTTT,TRBV28,few,TRBD1,TRBJ1-5
CAISESTSGGASSYNEQFF,TGTGCCATCAGTGAGTCGACTAGCGGGGGGGCCAGCTCCTACAATGAGCAGTTCTTC,TRBV10-3,once,TRBD2,TRBJ2-1
CASLRKSGQGLGYTF,TGTGCCAGCCTAAGGAAATCCGGACAGGGGCTTGGCTACACCTTC,TRBV6-1,.,TRBD1,TRBJ1-2
CASSLVASPQFF,TGTGCCAGCAGCTTAGTTGCGTCACCACAGTTCTTC,TRBV13,once,.,TRBJ2-1
CASSLRTGDTEAFF,TGCGCCAGCAGCTTGCGGACAGGGGACACTGAAGCTTTCTTT,TRBV5-1,.,TRBD1,TRBJ1-1
CASSQGLAGTDTQYF,TGCGCCAGCAGCCAAGGGCTAGCGGGCACAGATACGCAGTATTTT,TRBV4-3,.,TRBD2,TRBJ2-3
CAIGDRSDWGEQYF,TGTGCCATCGGGGACAGGAGTGATTGGGGCGAGCAGTACTTC,TRBV10-3,.,TRBD1,TRBJ2-7
CASSPLDRPWEQYF,TGTGCCAGCAGTCCTCTGGACAGACCCTGGGAGCAGTACTTC,TRBV27,.,.,TRBJ2-7
CAWSAPGLLKFF,TGTGCCTGGAGTGCCCCGGGACTATTGAAGTTCTTC,TRBV30,few,TRBD2,TRBJ2-1
CASSDSEVEKLFF,TGTGCCAGCAGCGATTCCGAGGTGGAAAAACTGTTTTTT,TRBV5-4,.,.,TRBJ1-4
CASKVQMLNTEAFF,TGTGCCAGCAAAGTACAGATGTTGAACACTGAAGCTTTCTTT,TRBV7-9,.,.,TRBJ1-1
CATAPSVGEQFF,TGTGCCACCGCCCCGAGCGTCGGTGAGCAGTTCTTC,TRBV19,few,.,TRBJ2-1
CPSSLEDRAYSPLHF,TGTCCCAGCAGCTTGGAAGACAGGGCTTATTCACCCCTCCACTTT,TRBV5-5,.,TRBD1,TRBJ1-6
CASSSEGVGTEAFF,TGTGCCAGCAGCTCCGAGGGGGTTGGAACTGAAGCTTTCTTT,TRBV7-9,once,.,TRBJ1-1
CASSIGQGNNEQFF,TGTGCCAGCAGTATCGGACAGGGCAACAATGAGCAGTTCTTC,TRBV6-5,few,TRBD1,TRBJ2-1
CASSFSNHDSWYGYTF,TGTGCCAGCAGCTTCTCTAACCATGACAGCTGGTATGGCTACACCTTC,TRBV7-4,.,.,TRBJ1-2
CASSLARESSGAYEQYF,TGTGCCAGCAGCTTAGCCCGGGAATCTAGCGGGGCCTACGAGCAGTACTTC,TRBV7-2,once,TRBD2,TRBJ2-7
CASSPLLSDRGPVSYEQYF,TGTGCCAGCAGTCCCCTCCTCTCCGACAGGGGGCCCGTCTCCTACGAGCAGTACTTC,TRBV27,.,TRBD1,TRBJ2-7
CASSGGIGANVLTF,TGTGCCAGCAGCGGGGGGATTGGGGCCAACGTCCTGACTTTC,TRBV2,.,TRBD2,TRBJ2-6
CASSLGQGHSSGANVLTF,TGTGCCAGCAGCTTGGGACAGGGGCATAGCTCTGGGGCCAACGTCCTGACTTTC,TRBV5-6,few,TRBD1,TRBJ2-6
CAWSIQGSNTGELFF,TGTGCCTGGAGTATACAGGGATCGAACACCGGGGAGCTGTTTTTT,TRBV30,.,.,TRBJ2-2
CASIIGGPRNTGELFF,TGTGCCAGCATCATCGGGGGGCCGAGGAACACCGGGGAGCTGTTTTTT,TRBV28,.,.,TRBJ2-2
CATSSDPTGLTEAFF,TGTGCCACCAGCAGTGACCCGACAGGCCTCACTGAAGCTTTCTTT,TRBV15,few,.,TRBJ1-1
CASSLPRGSGIYGYTF,TGTGCCAGCAGTTTACCTCGTGGCAGCGGGATCTATGGCTACACCTTC,TRBV28,.,.,TRBJ1-2
CASSPAVARLAGYSYEQYF,TGTGCCAGCAGCCCGGCCGTGGCGAGACTAGCGGGGTACTCCTACGAGCAGTACTTC,TRBV5-6,.,TRBD2,TRBJ2-7
CASSFTGEDYYGYTF,TGTGCCAGCAGCTTCACAGGGGAGGACTACTATGGCTACACCTTC,TRBV13,.,TRBD1,TRBJ1-2
CASSFTGGRASYNSPLHF,TGTGCCAGCAGTTTTACCGGGGGGAGGGCCTCCTATAATTCACCCCTCCACTTT,TRBV28,few,.,TRBJ1-6
CASSLASDGDTDTQYF,TGTGCCAGCAGCTTGGCCTCAGACGGGGACACAGATACGCAGTATTTT,TRBV5-6,.,.,TRBJ2-3
CATGREGGGTGELFF,TGTGCCACGGGGCGAGAGGGAGGGGGCACCGGGGAGCTGTTTTTT,TRBV2,few,.,TRBJ2-2
CASSFGGDRAYNEQFF,TGTGCCAGCAGCTTTGGTGGGGACAGGGCGTACAATGAGCAGTTCTTC,TRBV5-4,few,TRBD1,TRBJ2-1
CASSEQGARGNTIYF,TGTGCCAGCAGTGAACAGGGGGCGAGAGGAAACACCATATATTTT,TRBV6-1,.,TRBD1,TRBJ1-3